The source of this T cell receptor (beta chain) is a study of blood T cell repertoires in COVID-19. Study-wide background: Spain, Italy and the United States supplied samples that represented acute and convalescent COVID-19.

How the authors handled the data: Reference gene primers were amplified, and this amplification served to estimate nucleated cell counts. Produced via immunoSEQ multiplex PCR; TCRdb's table is partial and in-frame only. That table furnishes V, J and clone size, whereas the DNA furnished D and trimming. The table records 150,000 to 200,000 clones, roughly 83% of them present only once. Enrollees, about 18 to 90 years old, lived in fewer than 25 US areas. Which cohort a participant joined came from the clinical history participants gave. Source material: PBMCs or T cells enriched from blood (not recorded which). The sequence derives from a woman in her fifties or sixties who had recovered from COVID-19.

The CDR3 region has the DNA TGTGCCAGCAGCAGGGCAGGGGGAGGCTATGGCTACACCTTC. Translation: CASSRAGGGYGYTF. This chain uses TRBV7-8 with TRBJ1-2; 7 nucleotides agree with TRBD1. The J segment lost 4 bases and the V segment lost 5 bases, leaving 7 bases of the junction unmatched. This CDR3 region has 14 residues. Germline CDR1 reads SGHVS; CDR2 reads FQNEAQ.